This T cell receptor beta chain is drawn from a study of T cell clonotyping in hematopoietic cell transplantation. Broader study findings: Higher Inverse Simpson Index values in graft donor and pretransplant recipient predicted broader posttransplant TCR diversity.

This CDR3 region has 16 residues. The J segment lost 2 bases and the V segment lost 1 base, leaving 8 bases of the junction unmatched. CDR1 is MNHEY, CDR2 SMNVEV, per germline (reference sequence). To note about this clone: Its specificity is not known.

TCRdb's table, derived via immunoSEQ multiplex PCR, lists solely in-frame clones and lacks some. The sample shows about 70,000 clones, over 90% of them seen only once. The receptor comes from a man aged 50 or older in good health. Some clones in this sample may be carry-over from other donors' samples. The V and J genes are TRBV27 and TRBJ2-7; 7 bases agree with TRBD1. The specimen sequenced was peripheral blood mononuclear cells. CDR3 bases: TGTGCCAGCAGTTTATACGGGACAGTCGGGACCTACGAGCAGTACTTC. Protein product: CASSLYGTVGTYEQYF.